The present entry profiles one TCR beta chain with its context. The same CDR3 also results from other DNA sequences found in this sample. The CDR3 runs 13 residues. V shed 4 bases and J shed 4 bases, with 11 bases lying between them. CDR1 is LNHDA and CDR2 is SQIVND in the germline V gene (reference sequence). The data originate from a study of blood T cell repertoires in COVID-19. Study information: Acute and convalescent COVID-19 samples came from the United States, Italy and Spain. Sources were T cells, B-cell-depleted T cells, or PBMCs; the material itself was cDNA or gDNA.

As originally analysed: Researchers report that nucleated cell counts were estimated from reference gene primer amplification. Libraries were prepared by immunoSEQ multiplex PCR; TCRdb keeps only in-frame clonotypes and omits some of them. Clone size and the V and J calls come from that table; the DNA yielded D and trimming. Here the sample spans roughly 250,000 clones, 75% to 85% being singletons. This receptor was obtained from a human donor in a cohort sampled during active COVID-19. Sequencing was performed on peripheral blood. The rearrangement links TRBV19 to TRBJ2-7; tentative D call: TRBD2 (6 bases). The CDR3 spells CASSRSGAYEQYF. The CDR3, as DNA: TGTGCCAGTAGTAGGTCGGGAGCTTACGAGCAGTACTTC.